The 7 T cell receptor beta chains in this list originate from one sample, sequenced in a study of CD8 T cells in ankylosing spondylitis. Overall study results and limits: Ankylosing spondylitis blood appeared to carry a characteristic TCR beta motif of several highly homologous variants.

TCRdb reanalysed the 5' RACE reads using MiXCR and keeps one entry per CDR3 protein. Of about 440,000 distinct CDR3 sequences listed, 15% to 20% are singletons. These receptors have no identified antigens. Material: blood, either unsorted or a sorted T cell fraction (not recorded which). Receptors originate from a male donor with ankylosing spondylitis.

This clonotype has more than one count but fewer than ten. This sequence joins TRBV29-1 and TRBJ1-1, with TRBD1 as a possible D gene (6 bases). CDR1 is SQVTM, CDR2 ANQGSEA, per germline. The CDR3 spans 14 residues. Trimming stripped 4 bases from V and 2 bases from J, with 14 bases between. The CDR3 spells CSVGVGAGNTEAFF. The CDR3 region has the DNA TGCAGCGTTGGCGTGGGGGCCGGAAACACTGAAGCTTTCTTT. The variable domain in full, with the rest retrieved from reference TRBV29-1 and TRBJ1-1, is SAVISQKPSRDICQRGTSLTIQCQVDSQVTMMFWYRQQPGQSLTLIATANQGSEATYESGFVIDKFPISRPNLTFSTLTVSNMSPEDSSIYLCSVGVGAGNTEAFFGQGTRLTVV.

In this sample, this clonotype turned up a few times. This chain connects TRBV4-1 to TRBJ2-1; 9 bases line up with TRBD1. The CDR3 has 17 residues. V lost 2 bases to trimming and J lost 1 base; unmatched junction nucleotides: 6. Germline CDR1 MGHRA, CDR2 YSYEKL. CDR3: CASSQTQGAGSYNEQFF. Here the CDR3 DNA reads TGCGCCAGCAGCCAAACACAGGGGGCAGGGTCCTACAATGAGCAGTTCTTC.

This clonotype occurred once. The J gene is TRBJ2-1, the V gene TRBV20-1; TRBD1 might be the D (5 bases). The CDR3 loop spans 13 amino acids. V lost 6 bases, J lost 0 bases, and 9 bases lay in between. Germline assignment: CDR1 DFQATT and CDR2 SNEGSKA (reference sequence). The CDR3 loop reads CSAQQDSYNEQFF. CDR3 DNA sequence: TGCAGTGCGCAACAGGACTCCTACAATGAGCAGTTCTTC.

V is TRBV9 and J is TRBJ2-2; D gene ambiguous. CDR1 is SGDLS and CDR2 is YYNGEE in the germline V gene. V was shortened by 8 bases and J by 0 bases, with 11 bases between the two germline ends. The CDR3 totals 14 residues. CDR3 sequence (DNA): TGTGCCAGTAAGCCAGACGCGAACACCGGGGAGCTGTTTTTT. It yields the protein CASKPDANTGELFF.

This sequence joins TRBV5-8 and TRBJ2-7; D is unclear. Trimming removed 4 bases from V and 4 bases from J, with 12 bases in between. The CDR3 consists of 13 residues. Germline CDR1 is SGHTS and CDR2 is YDEGEE. CDR3 in DNA: TGTGCCAGCAGCCAACAGTGGGGTTACGAGCAGTACTTC. It is translated as CASSQQWGYEQYF. The whole variable domain, filled in from reference TRBV5-8 and TRBJ2-7, reads EAGVTQSPTHLIKTRGQQATLRCSPISGHTSVYWYQQALGLGLQFLLWYDEGEERNRGNFPPRFSGRQFPNYSSELNVNALELEDSALYLCASSQQWGYEQYFGPGTRLTVT.

This chain joins TRBV20-1 and TRBJ1-5; D may be TRBD1 (6 bases). The CDR3 is 13 residues long. V gave up 1 base and J gave up 6 bases, with 10 bases separating them. In germline, CDR1 is DFQATT, CDR2 SNEGSKA (reference sequence). The CDR3 coding sequence is TGCAGTGCTAGAGGACAGGTCGTTCAGCCCCAGCATTTT. Translating gives CSARGQVVQPQHF.

The CDR3 DNA reads TGCAGCGTTGTCCAAGGGGGGCTCGGCGAAAAACTGTTTTTT. Its translation is CSVVQGGLGEKLFF. The gene calls are TRBV29-1 and TRBJ1-4; possibly TRBD1 for D (6 bases). Per the germline V gene, CDR1 is SQVTM and CDR2 is ANQGSEA. Trimming took off 4 bases at V and 8 bases at J, with 17 bases between the two ends. The CDR3 extends over 14 amino acids.